This passage covers 14 T cell receptor beta chains from one sample sequenced in a study of Ad26.COV2.S vaccination and SARS-CoV-2 variants (dated by TCRdb to the early 2020s). The sample's treatment or condition label is to be understood as: approximately 18 received Ad26.COV2.S at low or high dose, single or two shots; about 5 received placebo; per-sample allocation not given. For vaccine and placebo recipients, repertoires were sequenced using samples collected on day 63 after the first injection. The receptor library was made with the immunoSEQ multiplex PCR assay. In its TCRdb copy, this immuneACCESS table keeps in-frame sequences only and misses some clones. Where compared with another copy, unresolved V genes explain less than half of these, and the others have no known cause. Across this sample there are roughly 320,000 clones, with roughly 87% seen only once. Of the sample, 3.4% is held by the ten largest clones.

The sample in question was peripheral blood, obtained in a trial of Ad26.COV2.S vaccine versus placebo. These receptors came from a person aged 18-65 years who received the Ad26.COV2.S COVID-19 vaccine or a placebo.

The chain is built from TRBV18 and TRBJ1-5; 7 bases fit TRBD1. Trimming cost V 6 bases and J 0 bases; bases outside gene matches: 5. The CDR3 totals 15 residues. CDR1 KGHSH and CDR2 LQKENI come from the germline V gene. Here the CDR3 reads CASSPGQNSNQPQHF. Written as DNA, the CDR3 is TGTGCCAGCTCCCCGGGACAGAATAGCAATCAGCCCCAGCATTTT.

The rearrangement links TRBV5-1 to TRBJ1-2; 9 bases agree with TRBD1. The germline gives CDR1 SGHRS, CDR2 YFSETQ. CDR3 length: 13 amino acids. After removal of 0 bases from V and 8 bases from J, the junction contained 2 bases not matched to a gene. The CDR3 here is CASSLDRGLGYTF. The CDR3 bases are TGCGCCAGCAGCTTGGACAGGGGGCTCGGCTACACCTTC.

The chain is built from TRBV3-1 (or the pseudogene TRBV3-2) and TRBJ2-1; 8 bases agree with TRBD2. The CDR3 loop spans 18 amino acids. The J segment lost 4 bases and the V segment lost 1 base, leaving 12 bases of the junction unmatched. Per germline, CDR1 LGHDT and CDR2 YNNKEL (reference sequence). The CDR3 sequence is CASSQAWVAGRAYNEQFF. The CDR3 coding sequence is TGTGCCAGCAGCCAAGCTTGGGTAGCGGGGAGAGCATACAATGAGCAGTTCTTC.

This clone turned up a few times. The gene calls are TRBV30 and TRBJ2-2; the D gene is possibly TRBD2 (5 bases). The germline CDR1 and CDR2 sequences are GTSNPN and SVGIG (reference sequence). V dropped 6 bases and J dropped 1 base, with 9 bases sitting between them. CDR3 length: 13 residues. The CDR3 sequence is CACVGGNTGELFF. In nucleotides, the CDR3 is TGTGCCTGCGTTGGAGGGAACACCGGGGAGCTGTTTTTT.

This clone was found a few times. The V and J genes are TRBV7-8 and TRBJ1-5; TRBD1 might be the D (6 bases). Germline-derived CDR1 and CDR2 are SGHVS and FQNEAQ. Trimming left V 0 bases short and J 3 bases short, with 9 bases between. CDR3 size: 15 residues. The CDR3, as DNA: TGTGCCAGCAGCTTAGCTACAGGGATCAATCAGCCCCAGCATTTT. Translation gives CASSLATGINQPQHF.

V gene TRBV6-2 or TRBV6-3 combines with J gene TRBJ1-6; D gene uncertain. The germline CDR1 and CDR2 sequences are MNHEY and SVGEGT. V was trimmed by 5 bases and J by 5 bases, leaving 10 bases between them. The CDR3 loop spans 14 amino acids. CDR3 nucleotide sequence: TGTGCCAGCAGTCCCGGGCCTAATAATTCACCCCTCCACTTT. Protein sequence: CASSPGPNNSPLHF.

The genes are TRBV2 and TRBJ2-7; D might be TRBD1 or TRBD2, each matching 5 bases. The CDR3 contains 13 residues. Germline lookup yields CDR1 SNHLY and CDR2 FYNNEI. V was clipped by 6 bases and J by 2 bases, with 11 bases between them. CDR3 nucleotides: TGTGCCAGCAGCACCGGGACGGCCTACGAGCAGTACTTC. It is translated as CASSTGTAYEQYF.

The genes are TRBV4-1 and TRBJ2-2; maybe TRBD1 (5 bases). This CDR3 comprises 16 residues. Germline lookup yields CDR1 MGHRA and CDR2 YSYEKL. The V end lost 0 bases, the J end lost 5 bases, and 13 bases lay between the germline ends. For the CDR3, the DNA is TGCGCCAGCAGCCAAGATCCAAGCCAGGGAACCGGGGAGCTGTTTTTT. This translates into CASSQDPSQGTGELFF.

This clone was detected once. V and J are TRBV6-6 and TRBJ1-1, with 9 bases lining up with TRBD1. V shed 0 bases and J 4 bases; nucleotides not matched to a gene: 3. The CDR3 consists of 15 residues. CDR1 is MNHNY, CDR2 SVGAGI, per germline (reference sequence). CDR3 sequence: CASSYSQGASTEAFF. The CDR3 DNA is TGTGCCAGCAGTTACTCACAGGGGGCGAGCACTGAAGCTTTCTTT.

The chain combines TRBV7-6 with TRBJ1-2; 8 positions agree with TRBD1. The ends lost 5 bases at V and 1 base at J; junction bases unmatched: 6. Germline V gene lookup returns CDR1 SGHVS and CDR2 FNYEAQ. CDR3 length: 15 residues. The CDR3: CASSRGTGLNYGYTF. The CDR3 DNA is TGTGCCAGCAGCCGTGGGACAGGCCTTAACTATGGCTACACCTTC.

V gene TRBV20-1 combines with J gene TRBJ2-7; no reliable D call. This CDR3 is 11 amino acids long. CDR1 is DFQATT and CDR2 is SNEGSKA in the germline V gene (reference sequence). V lost 0 bases to trimming and J lost 6 bases, with 6 bases between them. The CDR3 loop is CSARDPPEQYF. CDR3 bases: TGCAGTGCTAGAGATCCACCCGAGCAGTACTTC.

The J gene is TRBJ1-4, the V gene TRBV12-5, with a weak D call TRBD1 (5 bases). Germline V gene lookup returns CDR1 LGHNT and CDR2 FRNRAP. The CDR3 has 17 residues. V was pared by 1 base and J by 0 bases, with 12 bases between. The CDR3 loop is CASGLGFQGATNEKLFF. CDR3 coding DNA: TGTGCTAGTGGTTTGGGGTTCCAGGGAGCAACTAATGAAAAACTGTTTTTT.

The V and J genes are TRBV5-1 and TRBJ2-3; 9 bases match TRBD2. Germline V gene lookup returns CDR1 SGHRS and CDR2 YFSETQ. CDR3 length: 18 amino acids. Trimming cost V 3 bases and J 4 bases; bases outside gene matches: 15. DNA for the CDR3: TGCGCCAGCAGCTATCCTAGCGGGGTCACCCGTAGATCAGATACGCAGTATTTT. This sequence encodes CASSYPSGVTRRSDTQYF.

The rearrangement uses TRBV27 and TRBJ1-1, with 9 bases aligning to TRBD1. V was pared by 4 bases and J by 1 base, with 10 bases of the junction left unmatched. The length of the CDR3 is 17 residues. The germline CDR1 and CDR2 sequences are MNHEY and SMNVEV (reference sequence). The CDR3 loop reads CASSYSQGARKNTEAFF. CDR3 DNA sequence: TGTGCCAGCAGTTACTCACAGGGGGCGCGGAAGAACACTGAAGCTTTCTTT.